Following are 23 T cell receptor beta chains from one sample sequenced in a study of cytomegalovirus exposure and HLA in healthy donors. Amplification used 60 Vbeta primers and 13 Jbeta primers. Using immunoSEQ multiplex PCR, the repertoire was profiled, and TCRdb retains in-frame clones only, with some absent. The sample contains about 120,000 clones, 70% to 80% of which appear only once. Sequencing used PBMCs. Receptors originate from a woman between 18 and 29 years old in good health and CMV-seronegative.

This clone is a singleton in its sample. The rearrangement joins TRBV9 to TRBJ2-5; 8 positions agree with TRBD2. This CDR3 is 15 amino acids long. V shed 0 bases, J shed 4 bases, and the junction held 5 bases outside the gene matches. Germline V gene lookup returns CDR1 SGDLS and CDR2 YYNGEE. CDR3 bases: TGTGCCAGCAGCGTAGAAGCGGGGGTTGTAGAGACCCAGTACTTC. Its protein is CASSVEAGVVETQYF.

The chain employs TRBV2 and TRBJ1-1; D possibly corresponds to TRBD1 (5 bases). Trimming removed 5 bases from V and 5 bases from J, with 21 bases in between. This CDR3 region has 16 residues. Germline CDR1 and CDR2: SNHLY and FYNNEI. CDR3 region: CASSPREAQWGTEAFF. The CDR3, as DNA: TGTGCCAGCAGTCCCCGGGAGGCCCAGTGGGGGACTGAAGCTTTCTTT.

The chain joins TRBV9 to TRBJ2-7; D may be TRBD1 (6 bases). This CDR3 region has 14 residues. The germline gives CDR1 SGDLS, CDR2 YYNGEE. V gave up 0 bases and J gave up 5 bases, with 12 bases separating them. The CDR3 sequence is CASSVASGADEQYF. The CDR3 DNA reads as TGTGCCAGCAGCGTAGCTTCAGGGGCCGACGAGCAGTACTTC.

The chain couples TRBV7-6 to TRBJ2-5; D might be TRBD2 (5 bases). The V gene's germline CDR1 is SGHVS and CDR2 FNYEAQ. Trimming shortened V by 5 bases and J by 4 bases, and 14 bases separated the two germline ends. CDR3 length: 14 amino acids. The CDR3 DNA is TGTGCCAGCAGCCCGCAAATCCGGGGAGAGACCCAGTACTTC. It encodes CASSPQIRGETQYF.

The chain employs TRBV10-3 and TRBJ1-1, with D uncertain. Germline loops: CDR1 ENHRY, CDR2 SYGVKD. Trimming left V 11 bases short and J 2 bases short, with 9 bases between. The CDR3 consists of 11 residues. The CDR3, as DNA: TGTGCCTCCCAGGAAAACACTGAAGCTTTCTTT. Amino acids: CASQENTEAFF.

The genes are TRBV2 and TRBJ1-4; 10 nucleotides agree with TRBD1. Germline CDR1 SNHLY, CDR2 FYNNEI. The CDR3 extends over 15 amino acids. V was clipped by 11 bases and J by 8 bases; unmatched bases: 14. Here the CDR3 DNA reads TGTGCCGGACGAGTCGGGACAGGGGTTTGGGAAAAACTGTTTTTT. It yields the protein CAGRVGTGVWEKLFF. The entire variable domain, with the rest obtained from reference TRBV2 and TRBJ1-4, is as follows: EPEVTQTPSHQVTQMGQEVILRCVPISNHLYFYWYRQILGQKVEFLVSFYNNEISEKSEIFDDQFSVERPDGSNFTLKIRSTKLEDSAMYFCAGRVGTGVWEKLFFGSGTQLSVL.

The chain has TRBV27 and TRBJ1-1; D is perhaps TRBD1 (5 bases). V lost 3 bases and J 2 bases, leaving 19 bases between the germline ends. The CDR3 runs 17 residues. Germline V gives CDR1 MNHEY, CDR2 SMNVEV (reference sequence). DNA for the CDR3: TGTGCCAGCAGTTTCGGGGGGGTTTCCTACGGAAACACTGAAGCTTTCTTT. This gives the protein CASSFGGVSYGNTEAFF.

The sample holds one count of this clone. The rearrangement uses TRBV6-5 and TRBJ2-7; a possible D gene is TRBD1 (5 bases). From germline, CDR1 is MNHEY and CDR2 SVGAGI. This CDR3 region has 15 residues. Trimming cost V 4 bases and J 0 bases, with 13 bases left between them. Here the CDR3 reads CASSSSGMSSYEQYF. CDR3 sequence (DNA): TGTGCCAGCAGTTCGTCAGGGATGAGCTCCTACGAGCAGTACTTC.

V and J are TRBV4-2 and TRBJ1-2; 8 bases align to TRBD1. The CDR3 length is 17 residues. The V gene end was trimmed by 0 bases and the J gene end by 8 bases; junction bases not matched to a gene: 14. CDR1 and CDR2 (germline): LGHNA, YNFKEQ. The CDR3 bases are TGTGCCAGCAGCCAAGACCTCGGACAGGGTGGGCTGGGGGGCTACACCTTC. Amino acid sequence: CASSQDLGQGGLGGYTF.

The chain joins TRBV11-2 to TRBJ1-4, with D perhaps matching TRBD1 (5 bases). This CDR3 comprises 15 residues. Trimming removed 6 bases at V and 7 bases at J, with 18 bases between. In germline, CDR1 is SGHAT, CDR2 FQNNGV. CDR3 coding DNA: TGTGCCAGCAGAATGGACCGACACCAGGGTGAAAAACTGTTTTTT. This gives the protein CASRMDRHQGEKLFF.

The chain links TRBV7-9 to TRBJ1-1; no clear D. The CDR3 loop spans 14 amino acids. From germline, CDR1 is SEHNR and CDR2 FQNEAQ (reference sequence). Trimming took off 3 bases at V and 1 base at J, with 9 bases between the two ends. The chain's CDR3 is CASSLEDWNTEAFF. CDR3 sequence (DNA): TGTGCCAGCAGCTTGGAGGATTGGAACACTGAAGCTTTCTTT. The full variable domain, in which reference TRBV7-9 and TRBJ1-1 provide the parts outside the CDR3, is DTGVSQNPRHKITKRGQNVTFRCDPISEHNRLYWYRQTLGQGPEFLTYFQNEAQLEKSRLLSDRFSAERPKGSFSTLEIQRTEQGDSAMYLCASSLEDWNTEAFFGQGTRLTVV.

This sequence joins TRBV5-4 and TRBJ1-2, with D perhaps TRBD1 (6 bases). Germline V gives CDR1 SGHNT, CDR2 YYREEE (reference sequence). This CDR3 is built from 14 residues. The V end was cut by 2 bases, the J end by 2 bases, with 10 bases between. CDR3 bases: TGTGCCAGCAGCTTATACAGGGAGAACTATGGCTACACCTTC. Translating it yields CASSLYRENYGYTF. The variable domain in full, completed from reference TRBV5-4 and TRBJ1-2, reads ETGVTQSPTHLIKTRGQQVTLRCSSQSGHNTVSWYQQALGQGPQFIFQYYREEENGRGNFPPRFSGLQFPNYSSELNVNALELDDSALYLCASSLYRENYGYTFGSGTRLTVV.

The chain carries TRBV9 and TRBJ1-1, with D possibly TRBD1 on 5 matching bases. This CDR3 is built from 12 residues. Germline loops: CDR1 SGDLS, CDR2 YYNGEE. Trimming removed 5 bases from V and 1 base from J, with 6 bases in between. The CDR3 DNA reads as TGTGCCAGCAGTCAGGGGAACACTGAAGCTTTCTTT. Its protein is CASSQGNTEAFF.

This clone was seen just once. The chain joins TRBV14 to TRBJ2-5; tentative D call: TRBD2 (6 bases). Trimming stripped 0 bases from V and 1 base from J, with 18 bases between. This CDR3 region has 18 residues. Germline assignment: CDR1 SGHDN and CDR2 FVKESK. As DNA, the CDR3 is TGTGCCAGCAGCCAAGAAGAGAGGGCTAAGGGACTCCAAGAGACCCAGTACTTC. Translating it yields CASSQEERAKGLQETQYF.

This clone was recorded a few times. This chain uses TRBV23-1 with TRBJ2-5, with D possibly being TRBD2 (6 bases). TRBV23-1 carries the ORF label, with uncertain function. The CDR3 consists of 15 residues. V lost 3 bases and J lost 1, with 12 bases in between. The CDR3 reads CASSQGGRIQETQYF. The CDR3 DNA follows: TGCGCCAGCAGTCAGGGGGGACGGATCCAAGAGACCCAGTACTTC.

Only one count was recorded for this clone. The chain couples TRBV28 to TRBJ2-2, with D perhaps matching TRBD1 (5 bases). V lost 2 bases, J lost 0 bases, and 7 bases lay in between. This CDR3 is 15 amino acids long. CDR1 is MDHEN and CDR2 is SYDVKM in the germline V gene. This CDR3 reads CASSLGRANTGELFF. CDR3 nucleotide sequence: TGTGCCAGCAGTTTAGGCAGGGCGAACACCGGGGAGCTGTTTTTT.

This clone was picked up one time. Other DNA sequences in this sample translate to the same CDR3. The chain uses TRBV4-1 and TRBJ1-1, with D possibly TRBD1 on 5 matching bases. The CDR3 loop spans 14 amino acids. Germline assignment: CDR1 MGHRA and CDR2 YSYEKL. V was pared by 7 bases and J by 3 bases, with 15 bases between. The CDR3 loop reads CASKEQGVYTEAFF. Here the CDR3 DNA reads TGCGCCAGCAAGGAGCAGGGTGTGTACACTGAAGCTTTCTTT.

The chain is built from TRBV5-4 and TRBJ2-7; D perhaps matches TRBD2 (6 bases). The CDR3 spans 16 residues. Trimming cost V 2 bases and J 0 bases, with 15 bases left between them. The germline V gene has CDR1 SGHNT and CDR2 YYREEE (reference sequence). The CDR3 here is CASSFSAGYSSYEQYF. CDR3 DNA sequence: TGTGCCAGCAGCTTCTCGGCGGGGTATAGCTCCTACGAGCAGTACTTC.

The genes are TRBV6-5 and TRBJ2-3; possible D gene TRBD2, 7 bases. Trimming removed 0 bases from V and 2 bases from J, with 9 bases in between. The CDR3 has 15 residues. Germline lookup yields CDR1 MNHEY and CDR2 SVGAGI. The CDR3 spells CASSYSRGATDTQYF. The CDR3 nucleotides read TGTGCCAGCAGTTACTCTCGGGGGGCCACAGATACGCAGTATTTT.

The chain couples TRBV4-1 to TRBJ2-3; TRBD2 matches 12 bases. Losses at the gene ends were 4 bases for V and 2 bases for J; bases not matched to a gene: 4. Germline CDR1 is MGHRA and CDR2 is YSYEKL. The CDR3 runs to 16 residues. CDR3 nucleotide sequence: TGCGCCAGCAGCCGAAGACTAGCGGGGGACACAGATACGCAGTATTTT. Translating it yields CASSRRLAGDTDTQYF.

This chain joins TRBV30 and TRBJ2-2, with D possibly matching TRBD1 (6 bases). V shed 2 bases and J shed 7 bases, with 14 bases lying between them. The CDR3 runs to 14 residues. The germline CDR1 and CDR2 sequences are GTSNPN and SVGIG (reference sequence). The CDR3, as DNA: TGTGCCTGGAGTTGGGGTCAGGGGTTCGGGGAGCTGTTTTTT. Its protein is CAWSWGQGFGELFF. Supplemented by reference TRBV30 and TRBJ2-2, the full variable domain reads SQTIHQWPATLVQPVGSPLSLECTVEGTSNPNLYWYRQAAGRGLQLLFYSVGIGQISSEVPQNLSASRPQDRQFILSSKKLLLSDSGFYLCAWSWGQGFGELFFGEGSRLTVL.

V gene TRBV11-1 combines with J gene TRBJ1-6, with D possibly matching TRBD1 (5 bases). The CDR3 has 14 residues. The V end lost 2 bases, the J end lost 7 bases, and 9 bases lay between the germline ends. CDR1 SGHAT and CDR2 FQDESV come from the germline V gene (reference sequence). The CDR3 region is CASSLKEGNSPLHF. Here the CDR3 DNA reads TGTGCCAGCAGCTTAAAGGAGGGGAATTCACCCCTCCACTTT.

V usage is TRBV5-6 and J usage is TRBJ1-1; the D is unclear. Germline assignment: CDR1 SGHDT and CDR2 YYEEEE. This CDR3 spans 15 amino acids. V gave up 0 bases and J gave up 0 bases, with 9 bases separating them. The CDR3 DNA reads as TGTGCCAGCAGCTTGGCCAGTGGTATGAACACTGAAGCTTTCTTT. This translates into CASSLASGMNTEAFF.